This paragraph reports one T cell receptor beta chain. Its target is not known. The CDR3 runs to 14 residues. Germline V gene sequence: CDR1 LGHNA, CDR2 YNFKEQ. Trimming cost V 0 bases and J 4 bases, with 8 bases left between them. This specimen comes from a study of cytomegalovirus exposure and HLA in healthy donors. Study conclusions and caveats: V segments that were indistinguishable, TRBV6-2 and TRBV6-3 among them, were omitted from analysis.

The PCR used 60 Vbeta and 13 Jbeta primers. Sequencing was performed with immunoSEQ multiplex PCR; in TCRdb, only in-frame clones are kept and a portion is missing. This repertoire shows approximately 160,000 clones, about 82% found once; its top ten account for less than 0.9%. The source of this sequence is a female donor in good health and CMV-seronegative. Specimen: PBMCs. The genes are TRBV4-2 and TRBJ2-3; D is undetermined. For the CDR3, the DNA is TGTGCCAGCAGCCAAGAAAAGCTAGCAGATACGCAGTATTTT. This sequence encodes CASSQEKLADTQYF.